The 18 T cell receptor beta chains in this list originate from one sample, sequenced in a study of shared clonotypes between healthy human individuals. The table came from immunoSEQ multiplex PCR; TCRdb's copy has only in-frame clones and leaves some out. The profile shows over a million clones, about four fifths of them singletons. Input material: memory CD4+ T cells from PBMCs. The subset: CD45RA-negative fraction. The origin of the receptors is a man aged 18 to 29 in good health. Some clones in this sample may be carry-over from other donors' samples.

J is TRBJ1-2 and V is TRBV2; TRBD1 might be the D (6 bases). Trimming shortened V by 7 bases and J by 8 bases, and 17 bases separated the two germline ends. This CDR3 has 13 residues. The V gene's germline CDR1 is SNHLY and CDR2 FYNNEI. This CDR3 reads CASTQKGGSGYTF. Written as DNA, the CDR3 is TGTGCCAGCACCCAAAAGGGGGGAAGCGGCTACACCTTC.

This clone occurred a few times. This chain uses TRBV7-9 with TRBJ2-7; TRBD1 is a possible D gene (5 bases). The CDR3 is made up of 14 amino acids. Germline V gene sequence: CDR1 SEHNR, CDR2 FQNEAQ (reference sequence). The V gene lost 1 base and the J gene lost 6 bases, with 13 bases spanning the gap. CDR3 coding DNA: TGTGCCAGCAGCTTAGTCCCAGGGAAGGGCGAGCAGTACTTC. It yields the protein CASSLVPGKGEQYF. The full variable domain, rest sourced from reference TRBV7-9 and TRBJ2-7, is DTGVSQNPRHKITKRGQNVTFRCDPISEHNRLYWYRQTLGQGPEFLTYFQNEAQLEKSRLLSDRFSAERPKGSFSTLEIQRTEQGDSAMYLCASSLVPGKGEQYFGPGTRLTVT.

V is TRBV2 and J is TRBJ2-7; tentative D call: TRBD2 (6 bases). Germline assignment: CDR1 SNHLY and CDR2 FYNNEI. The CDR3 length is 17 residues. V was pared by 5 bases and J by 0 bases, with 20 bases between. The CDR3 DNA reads TGTGCCAGCAGTTACGAAGGGCCCGGGAGAGGCTCCTACGAGCAGTACTTC. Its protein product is CASSYEGPGRGSYEQYF.

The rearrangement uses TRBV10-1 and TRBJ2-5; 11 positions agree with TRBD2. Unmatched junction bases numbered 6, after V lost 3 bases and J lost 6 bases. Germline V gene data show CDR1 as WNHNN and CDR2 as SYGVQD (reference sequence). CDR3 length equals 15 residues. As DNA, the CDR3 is TGCGCCAGCAGTGATAGCGGGGGGGACAAGAAGACCCAGTACTTC. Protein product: CASSDSGGDKKTQYF.

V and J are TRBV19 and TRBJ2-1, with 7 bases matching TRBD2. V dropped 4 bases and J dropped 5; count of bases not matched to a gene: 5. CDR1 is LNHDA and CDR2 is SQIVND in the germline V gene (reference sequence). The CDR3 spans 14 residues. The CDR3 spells CASSTSSGHNEQFF. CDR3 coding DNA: TGTGCCAGTAGTACGTCTAGCGGTCACAATGAGCAGTTCTTC.

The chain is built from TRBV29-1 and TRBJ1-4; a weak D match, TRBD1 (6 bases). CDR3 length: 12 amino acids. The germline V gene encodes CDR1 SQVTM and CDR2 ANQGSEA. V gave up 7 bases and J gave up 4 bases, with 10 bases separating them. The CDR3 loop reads CSAQGDNEKLFF. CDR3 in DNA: TGCAGCGCACAGGGCGATAATGAAAAACTGTTTTTT.

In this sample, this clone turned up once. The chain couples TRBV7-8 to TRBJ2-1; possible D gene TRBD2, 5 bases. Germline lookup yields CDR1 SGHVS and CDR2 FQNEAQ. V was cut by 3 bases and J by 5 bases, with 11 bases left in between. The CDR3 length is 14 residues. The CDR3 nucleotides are TGTGCCAGCAGCTTTGGAGGTGGGAACAATGAGCAGTTCTTC. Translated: CASSFGGGNNEQFF.

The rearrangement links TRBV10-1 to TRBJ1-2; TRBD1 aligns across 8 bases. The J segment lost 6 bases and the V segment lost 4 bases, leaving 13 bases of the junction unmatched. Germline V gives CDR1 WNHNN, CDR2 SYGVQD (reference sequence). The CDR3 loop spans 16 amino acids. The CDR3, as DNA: TGCGCCAGCAGTGGCCGAAGGACAGGGCCTCCCGATGGCTACACCTTC. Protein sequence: CASSGRRTGPPDGYTF.

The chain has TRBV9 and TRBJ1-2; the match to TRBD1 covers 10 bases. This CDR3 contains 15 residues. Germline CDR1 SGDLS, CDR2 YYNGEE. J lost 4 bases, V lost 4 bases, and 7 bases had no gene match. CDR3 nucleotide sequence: TGTGCCAGCAGCCAGAGGACAGGGGGAGGCTATGGCTACACCTTC. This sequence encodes CASSQRTGGGYGYTF.

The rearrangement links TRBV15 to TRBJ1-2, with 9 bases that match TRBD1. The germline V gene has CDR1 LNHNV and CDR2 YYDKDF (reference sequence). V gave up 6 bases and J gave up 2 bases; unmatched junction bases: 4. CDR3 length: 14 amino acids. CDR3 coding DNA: TGTGCCACCAGGCCGGGACAGGGAAACTATGGCTACACCTTC. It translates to CATRPGQGNYGYTF.

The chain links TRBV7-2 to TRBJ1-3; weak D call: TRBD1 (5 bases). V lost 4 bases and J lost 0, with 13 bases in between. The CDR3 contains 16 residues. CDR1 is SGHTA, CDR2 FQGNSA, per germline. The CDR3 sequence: CASSSYAGGSGNTIYF. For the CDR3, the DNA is TGTGCCAGCAGCTCTTACGCCGGGGGCTCTGGAAACACCATATATTTT.

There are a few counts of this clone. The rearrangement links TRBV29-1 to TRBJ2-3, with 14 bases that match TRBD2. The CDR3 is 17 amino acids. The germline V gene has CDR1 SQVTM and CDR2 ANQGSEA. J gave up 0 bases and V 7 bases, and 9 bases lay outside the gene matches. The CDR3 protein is CSGSGTSGRFSTDTQYF. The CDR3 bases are TGCAGCGGGAGCGGGACTAGCGGGAGATTTAGCACAGATACGCAGTATTTT.

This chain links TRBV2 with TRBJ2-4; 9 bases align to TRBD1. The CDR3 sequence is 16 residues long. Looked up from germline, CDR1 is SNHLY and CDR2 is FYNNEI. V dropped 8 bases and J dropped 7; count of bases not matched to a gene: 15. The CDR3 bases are TGTGCCAGCGGAGTCACAGGGGGCGCGGGTGGGAACATTCAGTACTTC. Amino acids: CASGVTGGAGGNIQYF.

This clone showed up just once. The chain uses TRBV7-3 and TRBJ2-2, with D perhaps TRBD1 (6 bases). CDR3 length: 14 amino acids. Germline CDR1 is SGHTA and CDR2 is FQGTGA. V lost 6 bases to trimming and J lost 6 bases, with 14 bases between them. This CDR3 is CASSSIGTPGELFF. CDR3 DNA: TGTGCCAGCAGTTCGATCGGGACACCCGGGGAGCTGTTTTTT.

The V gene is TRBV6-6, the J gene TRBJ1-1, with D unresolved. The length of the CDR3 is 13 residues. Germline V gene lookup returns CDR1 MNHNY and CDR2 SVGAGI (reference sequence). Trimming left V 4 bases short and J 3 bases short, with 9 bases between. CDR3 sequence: CASSWGIDTEAFF. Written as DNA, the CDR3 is TGTGCCAGCAGTTGGGGTATCGACACTGAAGCTTTCTTT.

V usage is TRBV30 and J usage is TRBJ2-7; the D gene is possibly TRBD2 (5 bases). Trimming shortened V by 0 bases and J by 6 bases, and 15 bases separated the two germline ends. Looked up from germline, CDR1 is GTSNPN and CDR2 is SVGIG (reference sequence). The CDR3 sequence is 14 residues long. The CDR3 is CAWSVGGSSAEQYF. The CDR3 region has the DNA TGTGCCTGGAGTGTCGGAGGATCTTCCGCCGAGCAGTACTTC.

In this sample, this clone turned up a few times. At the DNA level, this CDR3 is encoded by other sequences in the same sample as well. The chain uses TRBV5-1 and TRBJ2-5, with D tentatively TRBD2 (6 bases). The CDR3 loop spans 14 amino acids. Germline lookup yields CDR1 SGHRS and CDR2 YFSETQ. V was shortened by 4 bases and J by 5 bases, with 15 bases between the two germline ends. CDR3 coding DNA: TGCGCCAGCAGCCTAGGACTGAGCGGGGAGACCCAGTACTTC. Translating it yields CASSLGLSGETQYF.

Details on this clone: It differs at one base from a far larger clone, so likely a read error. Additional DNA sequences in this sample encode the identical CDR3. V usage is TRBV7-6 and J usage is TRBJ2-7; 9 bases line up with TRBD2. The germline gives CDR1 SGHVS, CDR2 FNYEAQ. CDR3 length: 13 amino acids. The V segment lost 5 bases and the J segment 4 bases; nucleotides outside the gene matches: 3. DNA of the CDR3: TGTGCCAGCAGCCCGACTAGCGGTTACGAGCAGTACTTC. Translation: CASSPTSGYEQYF.